The clone carrying this TCR beta chain was found a few times. Its target is unknown. The authors isolated at least 6.5 million PBMCs per sample. Next came a second PCR, run for roughly 6 to 11 cycles, which used a sample-barcoded 5' primer along with a J-beta primer mix. Each cDNA molecule received a tag from a template-switch adaptor that had 12 random nucleotides. MiXCR, run by TCRdb on the 5' RACE reads, gives a single entry per CDR3 protein. Of over a million distinct CDR3 sequences listed, around 55% were seen once; the top ten hold 6.5% to 8.5%. These data originate in a study of blood T cells in healthy people across ages. Study conclusions and caveats: Higher diversity and more naive CD4+ cells were features of long-lived donors, compared to aged donors.

The sequence came from a man in his late teens or twenties in good health. The sequenced material came from blood.

The CDR3: CSAGPYQPQHF. The CDR3 DNA sequence: TGCAGTGCTGGCCCCTATCAGCCCCAGCATTTT. This chain joins TRBV20-1 and TRBJ1-5; no firm D call. The CDR3 is 11 amino acids. The V end was cut by 5 bases, the J end by 5 bases, with 7 bases between. In germline, CDR1 is DFQATT, CDR2 SNEGSKA (reference sequence).